These 19 T cell receptor beta chains originate from one sample sequenced in a study of cytomegalovirus exposure and HLA in healthy donors. Primers for the PCR totalled 60 Vbeta and 13 Jbeta. Here immunoSEQ multiplex PCR was the method, and the copy in TCRdb shows in-frame clones only, minus some. The sample lists some 150,000 clones, around 79% occurring once. Source material: PBMCs. All receptors derive from a man between 18 and 29 years old in good health and CMV-seronegative.

The chain couples TRBV5-4 to TRBJ2-7, with TRBD2 matching 10 bases. This CDR3 has 15 residues. Germline lookup yields CDR1 SGHNT and CDR2 YYREEE (reference sequence). The J segment lost 3 bases and the V segment lost 0 bases, leaving 3 bases of the junction unmatched. The CDR3 DNA follows: TGTGCCAGCAGCTTGGGGGGGACTAGCGACTACGAGCAGTACGTC. Protein product: CASSLGGTSDYEQYV.

The chain recombines TRBV7-8 with TRBJ2-7, with D unclear. The V gene lost 0 bases and the J gene lost 7 bases, with 7 bases spanning the gap. Germline V gene data show CDR1 as SGHVS and CDR2 as FQNEAQ. This CDR3 region has 12 residues. The CDR3 sequence: CASSLAQGEQYV. The CDR3 DNA sequence: TGTGCCAGCAGCTTAGCGCAAGGAGAGCAGTACGTC.

The rearrangement uses TRBV5-4 and TRBJ2-7, with a tentative D call TRBD1 (6 bases). Germline assignment: CDR1 SGHNT and CDR2 YYREEE (reference sequence). V lost 3 bases to trimming and J lost 5 bases, with 15 bases between them. The CDR3 spans 14 residues. CDR3 loop: CASSYNNRVDEQYV. CDR3 in DNA: TGTGCCAGCAGCTACAACAACAGGGTAGACGAGCAGTACGTC.

V usage is TRBV7-6 and J usage is TRBJ2-2, with TRBD2 matching 12 bases. The junction had 7 bases not matched to a gene; V was cut back by 0 bases and J by 2 bases. Germline lookup yields CDR1 SGHVS and CDR2 FNYEAQ. The CDR3 covers 19 residues. CDR3 sequence: CASSLAILAGGLNTGELFF. The DNA for the CDR3 is TGTGCCAGCAGCTTAGCCATACTAGCGGGGGGCCTTAACACCGGGGAGCTGTTTTTT.

This chain joins TRBV4-2 and TRBJ2-5, with 10 bases matching TRBD2. Germline V gene sequence: CDR1 LGHNA, CDR2 YNFKEQ. The CDR3 has 16 amino acids. J lost 5 bases, V lost 0 bases, and 6 bases had no gene match. This CDR3 is CASSQDPSGGAETQYF. The CDR3, as DNA: TGTGCCAGCAGCCAAGATCCCAGCGGGGGGGCCGAGACCCAGTACTTC.

V is TRBV7-6 and J is TRBJ2-2; 15 nucleotides align to TRBD2. CDR3 size: 20 residues. Trimming removed 4 bases from V and 3 bases from J; junction bases left unmatched: 12. CDR1 is SGHVS and CDR2 is FNYEAQ in the germline V gene. The CDR3 protein is CASSSPLGTSGGIDTGELFF. The CDR3 DNA is TGTGCCAGCAGCTCCCCGTTGGGGACTAGCGGGGGGATAGACACCGGGGAGCTGTTTTTT.

The chain joins TRBV5-1 to TRBJ1-1; a weak D match, TRBD1 (5 bases). This CDR3 comprises 13 residues. Germline V gene sequence: CDR1 SGHRS, CDR2 YFSETQ. V was pared by 4 bases and J by 13 bases, with 20 bases between. The CDR3 coding sequence is TGCGCCAGCAGCGGCCGGGACTCCCTGGGAGTTTTCTTT. Amino acids: CASSGRDSLGVFF.

This chain uses TRBV12-5 with TRBJ1-1; 11 positions agree with TRBD1. Losses at the gene ends were 7 bases for V and 5 bases for J; bases not matched to a gene: 6. The CDR3 totals 14 residues. Germline V CDR1 and CDR2: LGHNT, FRNRAP. DNA for the CDR3: TGTGCTAGTGCCATCGGGACAGGGGGAACTGAAGCTTTCTTT. Amino acid sequence: CASAIGTGGTEAFF.

J is TRBJ2-1 and V is TRBV7-9, with 9 positions matching TRBD1. V was pared by 3 bases and J by 5 bases, with 5 bases of the junction left unmatched. The germline V gene encodes CDR1 SEHNR and CDR2 FQNEAQ (reference sequence). The CDR3 is 15 amino acids. The CDR3, as DNA: TGTGCCAGCAGCTTTGGGGACAGGGATGACAATGAGCAGTTCTTC. It yields the protein CASSFGDRDDNEQFF. Based on the CDR3 plus reference TRBV7-9 and TRBJ2-1, the full variable domain is DTGVSQNPRHKITKRGQNVTFRCDPISEHNRLYWYRQTLGQGPEFLTYFQNEAQLEKSRLLSDRFSAERPKGSFSTLEIQRTEQGDSAMYLCASSFGDRDDNEQFFGPGTRLTVL.

The chain carries TRBV7-2 and TRBJ1-1; the match to TRBD1 covers 10 bases. The V segment lost 8 bases and the J segment 4 bases; nucleotides outside the gene matches: 7. Germline V lookup: CDR1 SGHTA, CDR2 FQGNSA. This CDR3 contains 14 residues. CDR3 sequence reads: CASGPGQGSTEAFF. The CDR3 DNA sequence: TGTGCCAGCGGCCCGGGACAGGGGAGCACTGAAGCTTTCTTT. The entire variable domain, with the rest obtained from reference TRBV7-2 and TRBJ1-1, is as follows: GAGVSQSPSNKVTEKGKDVELRCDPISGHTALYWYRQSLGQGLEFLIYFQGNSAPDKSGLPSDRFSAERTGGSVSTLTIQRTQQEDSAVYLCASGPGQGSTEAFFGQGTRLTVV.

This chain joins TRBV10-3 and TRBJ2-7; 10 nucleotides agree with TRBD2. CDR1 is ENHRY and CDR2 is SYGVKD in the germline V gene. V lost 4 bases, J lost 5 bases, and 14 bases stayed unmatched. The CDR3 is made up of 17 amino acids. The CDR3: CAISVGLAGAGWDEQYF. The CDR3 nucleotides read TGTGCCATCAGTGTTGGGCTAGCGGGGGCCGGGTGGGACGAGCAGTACTTC.

V usage is TRBV5-1 and J usage is TRBJ2-4; the match to TRBD2 covers 10 bases. The germline gives CDR1 SGHRS, CDR2 YFSETQ. This CDR3 has 20 amino acids. The junction had 16 bases not matched to a gene; V was cut back by 4 bases and J by 0 bases. CDR3 protein: CASSPRRTSGLPVAKNIQYF. The CDR3 bases are TGCGCCAGCAGCCCCCGTCGGACTAGCGGTCTCCCTGTAGCCAAAAACATTCAGTACTTC.

This rearrangement joins TRBV6-5 to TRBJ1-2, with a weak D call TRBD1 (6 bases). CDR3 size: 16 residues. Trimming took 4 bases from V and 6 from J, leaving 21 bases between them. From germline, CDR1 is MNHEY and CDR2 SVGAGI. As DNA, the CDR3 is TGTGCCAGCAGTTCAGGGGTAATAACGAGGGGTAATGGCTACACCTTC. Its translation is CASSSGVITRGNGYTF.

The rearrangement joins TRBV7-2 to TRBJ2-1; 12 nucleotides agree with TRBD2. The CDR3 covers 15 residues. V was clipped by 5 bases and J by 4 bases; unmatched bases: 3. Germline assignment: CDR1 SGHTA and CDR2 FQGNSA. The CDR3 protein is CASSRGLAGYNEQFF. The CDR3 nucleotides read TGTGCCAGCAGCCGCGGACTAGCGGGGTACAATGAGCAGTTCTTC.

The V and J genes are TRBV5-6 and TRBJ2-4; a possible D gene is TRBD1 (6 bases). The CDR3 consists of 15 residues. Trimming left V 4 bases short and J 6 bases short, with 17 bases between. Germline V gene lookup returns CDR1 SGHDT and CDR2 YYEEEE. The CDR3 bases are TGTGCCAGCAGCGTAGCCGGGACACGCACAAACATTCAGTACTTC. Protein sequence: CASSVAGTRTNIQYF.

In DNA form, the CDR3 reads TGCGCCAGCAGCGTCGGGGGGGCCTTCTCCTACAATGAGCAGTTCTTC. This codes for CASSVGGAFSYNEQFF. The J gene is TRBJ2-1, the V gene TRBV4-1, with 8 bases aligning to TRBD2. This CDR3 has 16 residues. J gave up 0 bases and V 5 bases, and 6 bases lay outside the gene matches. Germline values: CDR1 MGHRA, CDR2 YSYEKL.

With regard to this clone: One end of the junction is discordant with germline, which a read error may explain. The chain is built from TRBV4-1 and TRBJ2-6, with TRBD1 matching over 7 bases. There are 19 residues in the CDR3. The germline gives CDR1 MGHRA, CDR2 YSYEKL. CDR3 loop: CASSQGGTVLISGANGLTF. Here the CDR3 DNA reads TGCGCCAGCAGCCAAGGAGGGACAGTCCTTATCTCTGGGGCCAACGGCCTGACTTTC.

This clone was seen once. The chain has TRBV11-1 and TRBJ2-5, with 11 bases matching TRBD1. In germline, CDR1 is SGHAT, CDR2 FQDESV (reference sequence). This CDR3 contains 15 residues. J was trimmed by 5 bases and V by 5 bases; bases with no gene match: 7. The CDR3 region has the DNA TGTGCCAGCAGCCCCCGGGACAGGGGGATGGAGACCCAGTACTTC. This encodes CASSPRDRGMETQYF.

This rearrangement joins TRBV27 to TRBJ2-1, with D unclear. V lost 1 base to trimming and J lost 5 bases, with 9 bases between them. This CDR3 has 14 residues. Germline V CDR1 and CDR2: MNHEY, SMNVEV (reference sequence). In nucleotides, the CDR3 is TGTGCCAGCAGTTTATTGAGTCCCGACAATGAGCAGTTCTTC. It encodes CASSLLSPDNEQFF.